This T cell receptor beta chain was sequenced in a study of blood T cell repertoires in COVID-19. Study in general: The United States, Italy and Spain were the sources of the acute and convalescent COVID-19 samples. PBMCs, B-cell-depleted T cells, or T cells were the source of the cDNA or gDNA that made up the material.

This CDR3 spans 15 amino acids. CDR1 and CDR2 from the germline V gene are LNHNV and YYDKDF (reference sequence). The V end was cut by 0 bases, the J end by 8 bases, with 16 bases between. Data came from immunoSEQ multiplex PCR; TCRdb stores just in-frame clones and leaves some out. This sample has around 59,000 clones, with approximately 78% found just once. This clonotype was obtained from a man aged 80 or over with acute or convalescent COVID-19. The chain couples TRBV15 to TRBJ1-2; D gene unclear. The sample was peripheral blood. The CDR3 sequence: CATSREVKGVEGYTF. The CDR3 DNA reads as TGTGCCACCAGCAGAGAGGTTAAGGGAGTTGAGGGCTACACCTTC.